This T cell receptor (beta chain) appears in the sequencing data of a study of blood T cell repertoires in COVID-19. Across the whole study: Researchers got acute and convalescent COVID-19 samples from the United States, Italy and Spain. T cells, B-cell-depleted T cells, or PBMCs supplied cDNA or gDNA.

Seattle's enrolled individuals joined amid active infection and were then monitored longitudinally. The authors' processing: Estimates of nucleated cell counts were drawn from the amplification of reference gene primers. Data came from immunoSEQ multiplex PCR; TCRdb stores just in-frame clones and leaves some out. V, J and clone size were drawn from that table, and D and trimming were deduced from the DNA. Of 300,000 to 400,000 clones in the sample, about 90% were seen once. The V end lost 6 bases, the J end lost 2 bases, and 14 bases lay between the germline ends. This CDR3 has 15 amino acids. CDR1 KGHSH and CDR2 LQKENI come from the germline V gene.

The chain recombines TRBV18 with TRBJ1-3; possible D gene TRBD1, 6 bases. Material: peripheral blood. This TCR came from an older woman with COVID-19, enrolled during active disease. CDR3 nucleotide sequence: TGTGCCAGCTCGCCTCAGGGGACCCCTGGAAACACCATATATTTT. Its translation: CASSPQGTPGNTIYF.